These 18 T cell receptor beta chains originate from one sample sequenced in a study of cytomegalovirus exposure and HLA in healthy donors (dated 2017 in TCRdb). Libraries were built with the immunoSEQ multiplex PCR assay. For the multiplex PCR, a mixture combining 60 forward primers for TCR Vbeta segments and 13 reverse primers for TCR Jbeta segments was used. TCRdb limited this immuneACCESS table to in-frame rearrangements with V and J called. A share of clones is missing; checked studies link under half to unresolved V genes, and the rest is unexplained. The sample table contains around 150,000 clones; only one count was recorded for less than 85% of them. The ten top clones hold roughly 6% of the sample. The specimen sequenced was PBMCs. These receptors all stem from a man aged 45-65 years in good health and CMV-seropositive.

The chain has TRBV5-5 and TRBJ2-2, with 9 bases that match TRBD2. J gave up 3 bases and V 2 bases, and 5 bases lay outside the gene matches. CDR1 is SGHKS and CDR2 is YYEKEE in the germline V gene (reference sequence). The CDR3 sequence is 16 residues long. CDR3 loop: CASSFAGGADTGELFF. CDR3 bases: TGTGCCAGCAGCTTCGCGGGAGGGGCCGACACCGGGGAGCTGTTTTTT. Supplemented by reference TRBV5-5 and TRBJ2-2, the full variable domain reads DAGVTQSPTHLIKTRGQQVTLRCSPISGHKSVSWYQQVLGQGPQFIFQYYEKEERGRGNFPDRFSARQFPNYSSELNVNALLLGDSALYLCASSFAGGADTGELFFGEGSRLTVL.

The table lists this clone with a few counts. The V and J genes are TRBV9 and TRBJ1-2; D may be TRBD1 (5 bases). Germline V gives CDR1 SGDLS, CDR2 YYNGEE. V lost 4 bases, J lost 3 bases, and 13 bases lay in between. The CDR3 is made up of 14 amino acids. The CDR3 region has the DNA TGTGCCAGCAGCCCATCTGTCAGGGACTATGGCTACACCTTC. Translating gives CASSPSVRDYGYTF.

The rearrangement uses TRBV5-5 and TRBJ2-7, with a possible D match to TRBD1 (6 bases). The V end was cut by 3 bases, the J end by 5 bases, with 18 bases between. The CDR3 is 15 amino acids. The V gene's germline CDR1 is SGHKS and CDR2 YYEKEE (reference sequence). Written as DNA, the CDR3 is TGTGCCAGCAGCTGGGTAGGGACAAAAATCGACGAGCAGTACTTC. It codes for CASSWVGTKIDEQYF.

This chain links TRBV10-3 with TRBJ2-1, with D maybe TRBD2 (6 bases). This CDR3 spans 14 amino acids. V was clipped by 0 bases and J by 8 bases, with 11 bases between them. Germline CDR1 is ENHRY and CDR2 is SYGVKD. This CDR3 is CAISESTSRDEQFF. CDR3 nucleotide sequence: TGTGCCATCAGTGAGTCGACTAGTAGGGATGAGCAGTTCTTC.

The V gene is TRBV2, the J gene TRBJ1-2; possible D gene TRBD1, 6 bases. The CDR3 extends over 14 amino acids. The ends were cut back, 5 bases at V and 6 bases at J, with 16 bases in the middle. Germline CDR1 reads SNHLY; CDR2 reads FYNNEI. The CDR3 nucleotides are TGTGCCAGCAGTCCACGACAGGTTACGAATGGCTACACCTTC. Protein sequence: CASSPRQVTNGYTF.

This rearrangement joins TRBV13 to TRBJ2-1, with 7 nucleotides matching TRBD1. The CDR3 has 17 amino acids. V lost 5 bases, J lost 0 bases, and 10 bases stayed unmatched. Germline CDR1 and CDR2: PRHDT and FYEKMQ (reference sequence). The CDR3 DNA reads TGTGCCAGCAGCCAGCCCACGGGACAGAGCTCCTACAATGAGCAGTTCTTC. It specifies CASSQPTGQSSYNEQFF.

The chain employs TRBV28 and TRBJ1-1, with no clear D. CDR3 length: 15 amino acids. The ends were cut back, 3 bases at V and 4 bases at J, with 15 bases in the middle. The germline V gene has CDR1 MDHEN and CDR2 SYDVKM. CDR3 nucleotides: TGTGCCAGCAGTTTCCCCCTAGGCGGAGGCACTGAAGCTTTCTTT. The encoded protein is CASSFPLGGGTEAFF.

V and J are TRBV2 and TRBJ2-7; D gene unclear. CDR1 is SNHLY, CDR2 FYNNEI, per germline. Trimming took 2 bases from V and 0 from J, leaving 5 bases between them. The CDR3 contains 13 residues. The CDR3 nucleotides read TGTGCCAGCAGTGAACACAACTCCTACGAGCAGTACTTC. This sequence encodes CASSEHNSYEQYF.

The chain joins TRBV28 to TRBJ1-2; 9 nucleotides align to TRBD1. This CDR3 contains 15 residues. CDR1 MDHEN and CDR2 SYDVKM come from the germline V gene. Losses at the gene ends were 2 bases for V and 5 bases for J; bases not matched to a gene: 6. CDR3 nucleotide sequence: TGTGCCAGCAGTTTAGCCGCGGGACAGGGTTATGGCTACACCTTC. This codes for CASSLAAGQGYGYTF.

This sequence joins TRBV18 and TRBJ2-7; 9 bases match TRBD2. The trim removed 3 bases at V and 3 bases at J, leaving 9 bases unmatched. Germline CDR1 KGHSH, CDR2 LQKENI. The CDR3 has 16 amino acids. CDR3 region: CASSPLPGTSSYEQYF. CDR3 in DNA: TGTGCCAGCTCACCCCTCCCCGGGACTAGCAGCTACGAGCAGTACTTC.

J is TRBJ2-5 and V is TRBV10-3; weak D call: TRBD2 (5 bases). The CDR3 runs to 13 residues. Trimming pared 1 base from V and 4 bases from J, leaving 7 bases between. Germline V CDR1 and CDR2: ENHRY, SYGVKD. The CDR3 protein is CAISELGGETQYF. The CDR3 nucleotides read TGTGCCATCAGTGAGTTAGGAGGAGAGACCCAGTACTTC.

This chain uses TRBV9 with TRBJ2-2; D call uncertain. Germline values: CDR1 SGDLS, CDR2 YYNGEE. This CDR3 contains 14 residues. V lost 3 bases to trimming and J lost 2 bases, with 8 bases between them. In DNA form, the CDR3 reads TGTGCCAGCAGCGGACGACAAAACACCGGGGAGCTGTTTTTT. Translation gives CASSGRQNTGELFF.

The V call is TRBV6-1, the J call TRBJ2-1; 7 bases are a match to TRBD2. J was trimmed by 4 bases and V by 8 bases; bases with no gene match: 11. Per germline, CDR1 MNHNS and CDR2 SASEGT. The CDR3 spans 15 residues. The DNA for the CDR3 is TGTGCCAGCGCCAGGGCGGGGACTATATACAATGAGCAGTTCTTC. Its protein product is CASARAGTIYNEQFF.

The chain recombines TRBV13 with TRBJ2-7; unclear D gene. The CDR3 covers 12 residues. The V gene lost 5 bases and the J gene lost 6 bases, with 11 bases spanning the gap. Germline V gene sequence: CDR1 PRHDT, CDR2 FYEKMQ (reference sequence). The CDR3 protein is CASSHDIGEQYF. CDR3 DNA: TGTGCCAGCAGCCATGACATAGGCGAGCAGTACTTC.

Remarks on this clone: Additional DNA sequences in this sample encode the identical CDR3. The CDR3 here is CASSPGGAEAFF. CDR3 sequence (DNA): TGTGCCAGCAGCCCGGGGGGTGCTGAAGCTTTCTTT. The chain couples TRBV27 to TRBJ1-1, with D possibly being TRBD1 (5 bases). This CDR3 has 12 amino acids. V shed 6 bases and J shed 6 bases, with 11 bases lying between them. Per germline, CDR1 MNHEY and CDR2 SMNVEV (reference sequence).

DNA of the CDR3: TGTGCCTGGAGGCCGAACCTCAGGGGTTACGAGCAGTACTTC. Amino acids: CAWRPNLRGYEQYF. The rearrangement joins TRBV30 to TRBJ2-7; D perhaps matches TRBD1 (6 bases). Trimming cost V 3 bases and J 4 bases, with 16 bases left between them. Germline V gene lookup returns CDR1 GTSNPN and CDR2 SVGIG (reference sequence). The length of the CDR3 is 14 residues.

This clone showed up just a few times. The chain employs TRBV11-2 and TRBJ2-7, with TRBD1 matching 11 bases. In germline, CDR1 is SGHAT, CDR2 FQNNGV. This CDR3 contains 14 residues. V was pared by 5 bases and J by 3 bases, with 3 bases of the junction left unmatched. In nucleotides, the CDR3 is TGTGCCAGCAGCCCCGGGACAGGGGGCTACGAGCAGTACTTC. This gives the protein CASSPGTGGYEQYF.

This sequence joins TRBV28 and TRBJ2-7, with 9 bases identical to TRBD2. The length of the CDR3 is 15 residues. With 3 bases clipped from V and 0 bases from J, the junction kept 3 bases outside the gene matches. Germline V lookup: CDR1 MDHEN, CDR2 SYDVKM. The CDR3 sequence: CASSFGSGSSYEQYF. The DNA of the CDR3 is TGTGCCAGCAGTTTTGGTAGCGGGAGCTCCTACGAGCAGTACTTC.